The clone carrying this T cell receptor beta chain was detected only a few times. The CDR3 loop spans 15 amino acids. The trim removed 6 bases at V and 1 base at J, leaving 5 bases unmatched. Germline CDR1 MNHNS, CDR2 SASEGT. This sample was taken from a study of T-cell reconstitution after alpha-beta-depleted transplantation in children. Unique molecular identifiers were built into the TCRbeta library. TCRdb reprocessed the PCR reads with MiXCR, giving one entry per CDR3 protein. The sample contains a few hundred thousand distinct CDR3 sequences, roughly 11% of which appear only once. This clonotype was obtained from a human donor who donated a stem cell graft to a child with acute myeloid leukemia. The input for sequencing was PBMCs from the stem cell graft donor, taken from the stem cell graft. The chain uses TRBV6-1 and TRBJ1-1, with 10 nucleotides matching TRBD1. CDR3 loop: CASSPGTGANTEAFF. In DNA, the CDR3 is TGTGCCAGCAGCCCCGGGACAGGGGCGAACACTGAAGCTTTCTTT.